This is a list of T cell receptor beta chains from one sample in a study of cytomegalovirus exposure and HLA in healthy donors. Measured with immunoSEQ multiplex PCR; TCRdb has only the in-frame clones, and not every one. Of fewer than 70,000 clones listed, just under 85% are singletons. Source material: PBMCs. These receptors were obtained from a man aged 35 to 55 in good health and CMV-seronegative. Both conserved end residues are trimmed from each CDR3. The order of the fields is J gene, clone size, V gene, CDR3 protein. Clone size is not always given. Where it is, it says once, few, many or a class for expanded clones.

J gene: TRBJ2-7
clone size: -
V gene: TRBV7-2
CDR3 protein: ASSLRYEQY

J gene: TRBJ2-7
clone size: -
V gene: TRBV2
CDR3 protein: ASSLTSGVISSYEQY

J gene: TRBJ1-5
clone size: -
V gene: TRBV19
CDR3 protein: ASSILPTRGLRGLSNQPQH

J gene: TRBJ1-6
clone size: -
V gene: TRBV10-2
CDR3 protein: ASSDGPGGAPLH

J gene: TRBJ2-2
clone size: once
V gene: TRBV4-1
CDR3 protein: ASSPHGRGNTGELF

J gene: TRBJ1-1
clone size: -
V gene: TRBV10-3
CDR3 protein: AISECPGQNTEAF

J gene: TRBJ2-2
clone size: -
V gene: TRBV5-1
CDR3 protein: ASSWGTTGELF

J gene: TRBJ1-1
clone size: -
V gene: TRBV28
CDR3 protein: ASSLTGEAF

J gene: TRBJ1-1
clone size: few
V gene: TRBV6-5
CDR3 protein: ASSYFTGIPEAF

J gene: TRBJ2-7
clone size: -
V gene: TRBV27
CDR3 protein: ASSLSAGGHYEQY

J gene: TRBJ1-1
clone size: -
V gene: TRBV27
CDR3 protein: ASSLFRTGGLTEAF

J gene: TRBJ1-4
clone size: -
V gene: TRBV30
CDR3 protein: ARGQAGEKLF

J gene: TRBJ1-1
clone size: -
V gene: TRBV18
CDR3 protein: ASSPSAGGPELNTEAF

J gene: TRBJ1-2
clone size: -
V gene: TRBV4-3
CDR3 protein: ASSQERALADGYT

J gene: TRBJ1-1
clone size: -
V gene: TRBV9
CDR3 protein: ASSSNVVRGETVNTEAF

J gene: TRBJ1-3
clone size: -
V gene: TRBV5-1
CDR3 protein: ASSSGTGPGNTIY

J gene: TRBJ2-5
clone size: -
V gene: TRBV9
CDR3 protein: ASSPQGTETQY

J gene: TRBJ1-1
clone size: -
V gene: TRBV10-1
CDR3 protein: APPGQEKNTEAF

J gene: TRBJ1-3
clone size: -
V gene: TRBV4-3
CDR3 protein: ASSQDRLQGGNTIY

J gene: TRBJ2-3
clone size: -
V gene: TRBV11-3
CDR3 protein: ASSRQGGGTDTQY

J gene: TRBJ1-6
clone size: -
V gene: TRBV4-2
CDR3 protein: ASSQDDTSSYNSPLH

J gene: TRBJ1-1
clone size: -
V gene: TRBV7-9
CDR3 protein: ASSEDRNTEAF

J gene: TRBJ2-2
clone size: -
V gene: TRBV6-6
CDR3 protein: ASSSQTGQGPGELF

J gene: TRBJ1-6
clone size: -
V gene: TRBV5-4
CDR3 protein: ASSLQGAPLH

J gene: TRBJ2-1
clone size: -
V gene: TRBV5-6
CDR3 protein: ASSLGQAPYNEQF

J gene: TRBJ1-6
clone size: once
V gene: TRBV11-3
CDR3 protein: ASSFGTANNSPLH

J gene: TRBJ1-2
clone size: -
V gene: TRBV5-5
CDR3 protein: ASSLPGGKDGYT

J gene: TRBJ2-5
clone size: -
V gene: TRBV4-1
CDR3 protein: ASSQEGAGGIRETQY

J gene: TRBJ2-5
clone size: -
V gene: TRBV4-3
CDR3 protein: ASSQIRGETQY

J gene: TRBJ2-7
clone size: -
V gene: TRBV2
CDR3 protein: ASSDLLGQSYEQY

J gene: TRBJ2-5
clone size: -
V gene: TRBV6-1
CDR3 protein: ASSELVGRTVRQQY

J gene: TRBJ1-1
clone size: -
V gene: TRBV7-2
CDR3 protein: ASSVQGAGYTEAF

J gene: TRBJ2-7
clone size: -
V gene: TRBV27
CDR3 protein: ASQKISRVTYEQY

J gene: TRBJ2-2
clone size: once
V gene: TRBV5-4
CDR3 protein: ASSLGTAKKRTGELF

J gene: TRBJ1-4
clone size: -
V gene: TRBV4-3
CDR3 protein: ASSQEEGEGTF